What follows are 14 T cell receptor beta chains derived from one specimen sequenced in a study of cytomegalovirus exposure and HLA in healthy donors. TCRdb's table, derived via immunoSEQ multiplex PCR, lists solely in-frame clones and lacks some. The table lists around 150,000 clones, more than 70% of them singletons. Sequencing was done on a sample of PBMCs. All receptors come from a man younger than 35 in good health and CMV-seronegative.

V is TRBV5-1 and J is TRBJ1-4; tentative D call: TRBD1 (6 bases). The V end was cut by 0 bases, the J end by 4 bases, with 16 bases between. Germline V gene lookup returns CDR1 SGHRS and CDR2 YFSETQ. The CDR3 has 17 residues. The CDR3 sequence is CASSLAGAEGFNEKLFF. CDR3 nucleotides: TGCGCCAGCAGCTTGGCAGGGGCCGAAGGATTTAATGAAAAACTGTTTTTT.

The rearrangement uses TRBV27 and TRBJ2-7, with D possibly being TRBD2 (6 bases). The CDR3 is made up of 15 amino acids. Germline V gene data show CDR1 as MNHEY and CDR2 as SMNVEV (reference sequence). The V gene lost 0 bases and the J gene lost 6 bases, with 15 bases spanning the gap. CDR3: CASSLSWEGLTEQYF. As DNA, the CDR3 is TGTGCCAGCAGTTTATCATGGGAAGGACTAACCGAGCAGTACTTC.

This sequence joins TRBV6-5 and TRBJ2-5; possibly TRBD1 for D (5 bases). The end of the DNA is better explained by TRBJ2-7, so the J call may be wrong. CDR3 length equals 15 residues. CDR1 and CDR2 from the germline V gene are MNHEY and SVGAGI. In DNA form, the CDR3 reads TGTGCCAGCAGTTACAGGGGAATCTTCTCCTACGAGCAGTACTTC. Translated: CASSYRGIFSYEQYF.

The CDR3 DNA is TGCAGCGTTGAAGGACCTTCAGGGGGCACAGATACGCAGTATTTT. Its protein is CSVEGPSGGTDTQYF. The V gene is TRBV29-1, the J gene TRBJ2-3, with a possible D match to TRBD1 (6 bases). CDR1 and CDR2 (germline): SQVTM, ANQGSEA. V lost 1 base and J 1 base, leaving 12 bases between the germline ends. The CDR3 spans 15 residues.

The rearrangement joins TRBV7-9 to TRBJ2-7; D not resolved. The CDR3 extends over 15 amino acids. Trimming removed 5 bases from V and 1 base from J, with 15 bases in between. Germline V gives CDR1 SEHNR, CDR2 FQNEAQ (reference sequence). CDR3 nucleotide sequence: TGTGCCAGCAGCATCCCGGGTCTAAGTTCCTACGAGCAGTACTTC. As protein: CASSIPGLSSYEQYF. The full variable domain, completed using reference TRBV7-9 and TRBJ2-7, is DTGVSQNPRHKITKRGQNVTFRCDPISEHNRLYWYRQTLGQGPEFLTYFQNEAQLEKSRLLSDRFSAERPKGSFSTLEIQRTEQGDSAMYLCASSIPGLSSYEQYFGPGTRLTVT.

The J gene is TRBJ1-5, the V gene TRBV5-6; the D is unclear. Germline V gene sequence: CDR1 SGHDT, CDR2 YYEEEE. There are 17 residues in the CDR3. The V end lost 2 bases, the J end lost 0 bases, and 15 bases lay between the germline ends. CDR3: CASSLYLGQYSNQPQHF. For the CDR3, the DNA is TGTGCCAGCAGCTTATATCTAGGTCAGTATAGCAATCAGCCCCAGCATTTT.

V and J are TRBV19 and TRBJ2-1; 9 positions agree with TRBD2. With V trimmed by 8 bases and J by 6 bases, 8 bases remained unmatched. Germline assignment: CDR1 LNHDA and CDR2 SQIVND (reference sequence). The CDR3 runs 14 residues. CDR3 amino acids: CASGTSLSSNEQFF. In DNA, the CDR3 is TGTGCCAGTGGGACTAGCCTCTCATCCAATGAGCAGTTCTTC. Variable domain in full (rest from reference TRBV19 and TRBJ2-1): DGGITQSPKYLFRKEGQNVTLSCEQNLNHDAMYWYRQDPGQGLRLIYYSQIVNDFQKGDIAEGYSVSREKKESFPLTVTSAQKNPTAFYLCASGTSLSSNEQFFGPGTRLTVL.

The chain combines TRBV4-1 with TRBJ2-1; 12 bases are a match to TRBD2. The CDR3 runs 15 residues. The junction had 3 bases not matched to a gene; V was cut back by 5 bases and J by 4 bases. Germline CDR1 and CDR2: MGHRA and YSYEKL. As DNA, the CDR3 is TGCGCCAGCAGCTCGACTAGCGGGGGTTACAATGAGCAGTTCTTC. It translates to CASSSTSGGYNEQFF.

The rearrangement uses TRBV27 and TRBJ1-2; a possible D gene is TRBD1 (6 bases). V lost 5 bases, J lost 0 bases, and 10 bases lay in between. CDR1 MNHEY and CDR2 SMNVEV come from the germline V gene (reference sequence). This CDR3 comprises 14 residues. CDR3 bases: TGTGCCAGCAGTCCGACAGGAACTAACTATGGCTACACCTTC. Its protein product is CASSPTGTNYGYTF.

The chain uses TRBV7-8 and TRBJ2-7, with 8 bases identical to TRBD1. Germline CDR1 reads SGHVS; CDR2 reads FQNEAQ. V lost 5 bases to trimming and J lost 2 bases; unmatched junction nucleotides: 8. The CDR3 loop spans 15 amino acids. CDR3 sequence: CASSLSGTGTYEQYF. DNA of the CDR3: TGTGCCAGCAGCCTCTCCGGGACAGGTACCTACGAGCAGTACTTC.

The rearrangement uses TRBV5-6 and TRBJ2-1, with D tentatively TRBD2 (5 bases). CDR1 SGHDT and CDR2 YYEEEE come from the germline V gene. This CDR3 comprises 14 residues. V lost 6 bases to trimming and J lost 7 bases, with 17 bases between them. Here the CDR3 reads CASNVRTFGNEQFF. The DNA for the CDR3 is TGTGCCAGCAACGTGCGGACTTTTGGGAATGAGCAGTTCTTC.

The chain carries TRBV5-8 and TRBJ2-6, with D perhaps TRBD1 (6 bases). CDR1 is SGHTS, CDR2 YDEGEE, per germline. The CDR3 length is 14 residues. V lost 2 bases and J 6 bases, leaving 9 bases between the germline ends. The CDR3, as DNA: TGTGCCAGCAGCTTACCGGGACAGGCCAACGTCCTGACTTTC. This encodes CASSLPGQANVLTF.

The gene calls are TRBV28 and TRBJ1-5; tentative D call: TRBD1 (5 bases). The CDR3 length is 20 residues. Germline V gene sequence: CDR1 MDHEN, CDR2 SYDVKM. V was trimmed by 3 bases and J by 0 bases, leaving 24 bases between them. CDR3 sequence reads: CASSFPQGLRLRNSNQPQHF. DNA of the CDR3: TGTGCCAGCAGTTTTCCCCAGGGACTTCGACTTAGGAATAGCAATCAGCCCCAGCATTTT.

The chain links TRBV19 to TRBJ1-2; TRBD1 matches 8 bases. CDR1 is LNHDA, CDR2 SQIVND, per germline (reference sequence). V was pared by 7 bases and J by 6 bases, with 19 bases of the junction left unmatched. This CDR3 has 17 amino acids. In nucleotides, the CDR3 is TGTGCCAGTACCGACGCCTCCTGGGACAGGACGAGGGATGGCTACACCTTC. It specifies CASTDASWDRTRDGYTF.